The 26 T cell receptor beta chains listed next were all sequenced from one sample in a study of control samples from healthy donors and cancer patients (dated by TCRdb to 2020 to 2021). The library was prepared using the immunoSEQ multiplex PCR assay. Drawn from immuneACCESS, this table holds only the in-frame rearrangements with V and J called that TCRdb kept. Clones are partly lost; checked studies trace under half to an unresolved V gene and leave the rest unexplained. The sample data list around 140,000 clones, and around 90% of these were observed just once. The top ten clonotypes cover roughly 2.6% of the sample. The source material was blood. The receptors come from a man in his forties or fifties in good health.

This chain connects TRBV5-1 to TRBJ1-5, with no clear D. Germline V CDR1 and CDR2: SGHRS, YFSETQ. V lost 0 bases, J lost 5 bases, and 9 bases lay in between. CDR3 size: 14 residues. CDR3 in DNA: TGCGCCAGCAGCTTGGATTTAGACCATCAGCCCCAGCATTTT. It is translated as CASSLDLDHQPQHF. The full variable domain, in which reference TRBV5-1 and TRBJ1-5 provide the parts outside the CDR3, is KAGVTQTPRYLIKTRGQQVTLSCSPISGHRSVSWYQQTPGQGLQFLFEYFSETQRNKGNFPGRFSGRQFSNSRSEMNVSTLELGDSALYLCASSLDLDHQPQHFGDGTRLSIL.

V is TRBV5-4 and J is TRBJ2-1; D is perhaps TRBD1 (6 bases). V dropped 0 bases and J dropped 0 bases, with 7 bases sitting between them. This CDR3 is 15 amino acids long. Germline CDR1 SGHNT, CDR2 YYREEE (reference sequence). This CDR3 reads CASSLVGGSYNEQFF. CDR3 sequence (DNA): TGTGCCAGCAGCTTGGTAGGGGGCTCCTACAATGAGCAGTTCTTC.

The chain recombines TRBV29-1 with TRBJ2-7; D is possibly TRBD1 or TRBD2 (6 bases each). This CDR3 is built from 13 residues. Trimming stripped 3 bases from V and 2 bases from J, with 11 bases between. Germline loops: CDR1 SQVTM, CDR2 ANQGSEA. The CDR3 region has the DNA TGCAGCGTTGACGGGGGCTTCCCCTACGAGCAGTACTTC. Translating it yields CSVDGGFPYEQYF.

The CDR3 here is CASSSDTKNIQYF. DNA of the CDR3: TGCGCCAGCAGCTCGGACACCAAAAACATTCAGTACTTC. This sequence joins TRBV5-1 and TRBJ2-4; D might be TRBD1 (5 bases). V lost 3 bases to trimming and J lost 2 bases, with 6 bases between them. CDR3 size: 13 residues. Germline CDR1 is SGHRS and CDR2 is YFSETQ.

The CDR3: CASSYNPGVSTDTQYF. The CDR3 region has the DNA TGTGCCAGCAGTTACAATCCGGGGGTTAGCACAGATACGCAGTATTTT. This chain uses TRBV6-2 or TRBV6-3 with TRBJ2-3; possibly TRBD2 for D (6 bases). CDR1 is MNHEY and CDR2 is SVGEGT in the germline V gene. The CDR3 covers 16 residues. V was shortened by 2 bases and J by 0 bases, with 12 bases between the two germline ends.

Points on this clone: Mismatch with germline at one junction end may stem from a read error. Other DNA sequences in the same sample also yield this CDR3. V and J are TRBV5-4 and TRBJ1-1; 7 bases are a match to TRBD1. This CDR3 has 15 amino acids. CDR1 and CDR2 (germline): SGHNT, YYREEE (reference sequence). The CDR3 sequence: CASSGRQGRNTEAFF. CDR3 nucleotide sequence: TGTGCCAGCAGCGGCAGACAGGGAAGGAACACTGAAGCCTTCTTT.

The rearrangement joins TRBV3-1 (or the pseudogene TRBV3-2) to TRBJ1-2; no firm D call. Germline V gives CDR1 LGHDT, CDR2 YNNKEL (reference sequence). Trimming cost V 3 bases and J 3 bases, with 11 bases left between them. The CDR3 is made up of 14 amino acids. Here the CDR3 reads CASSHPQFDYGYTF. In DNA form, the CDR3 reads TGTGCCAGCAGCCACCCACAGTTTGACTATGGCTACACCTTC.

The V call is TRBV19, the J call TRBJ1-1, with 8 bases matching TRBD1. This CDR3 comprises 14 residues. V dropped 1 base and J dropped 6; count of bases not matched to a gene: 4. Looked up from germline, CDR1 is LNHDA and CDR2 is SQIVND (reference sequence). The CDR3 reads CASSIGTGRSEAFF. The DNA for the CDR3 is TGTGCCAGTAGTATAGGGACAGGGAGGTCTGAAGCTTTCTTT.

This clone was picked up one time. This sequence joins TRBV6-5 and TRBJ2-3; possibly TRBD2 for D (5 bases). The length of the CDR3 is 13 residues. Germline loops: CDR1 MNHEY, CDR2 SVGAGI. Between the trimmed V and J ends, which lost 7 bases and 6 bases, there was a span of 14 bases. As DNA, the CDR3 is TGTGCCAGCACCACTAGAGTTAGCGATACGCAGTATTTT. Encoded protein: CASTTRVSDTQYF.

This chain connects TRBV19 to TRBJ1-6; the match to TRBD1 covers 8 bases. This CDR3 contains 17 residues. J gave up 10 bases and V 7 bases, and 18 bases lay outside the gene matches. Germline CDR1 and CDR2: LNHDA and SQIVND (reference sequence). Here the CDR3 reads CASTRLWVGTGRSPLHF. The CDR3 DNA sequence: TGTGCCAGTACGAGATTGTGGGTAGGGACAGGACGATCACCCCTCCACTTT.

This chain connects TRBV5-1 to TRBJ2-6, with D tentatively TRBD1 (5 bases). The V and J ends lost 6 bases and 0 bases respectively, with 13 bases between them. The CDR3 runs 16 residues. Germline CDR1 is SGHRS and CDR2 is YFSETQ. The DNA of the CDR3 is TGCGCCAGCACTAAGGCAGGGTACTCTGGGGCCAACGTCCTGACTTTC. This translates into CASTKAGYSGANVLTF. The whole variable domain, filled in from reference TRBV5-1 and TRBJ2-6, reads KAGVTQTPRYLIKTRGQQVTLSCSPISGHRSVSWYQQTPGQGLQFLFEYFSETQRNKGNFPGRFSGRQFSNSRSEMNVSTLELGDSALYLCASTKAGYSGANVLTFGAGSRLTVL.

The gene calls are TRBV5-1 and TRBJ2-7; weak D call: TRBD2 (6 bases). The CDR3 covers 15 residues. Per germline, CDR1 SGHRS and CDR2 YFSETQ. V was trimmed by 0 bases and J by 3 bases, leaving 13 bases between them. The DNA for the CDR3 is TGCGCCAGCAGCTTGGGGGGAGGCGGGGTCTACGAGCAGTACTTC. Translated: CASSLGGGGVYEQYF. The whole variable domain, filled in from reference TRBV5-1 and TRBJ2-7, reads KAGVTQTPRYLIKTRGQQVTLSCSPISGHRSVSWYQQTPGQGLQFLFEYFSETQRNKGNFPGRFSGRQFSNSRSEMNVSTLELGDSALYLCASSLGGGGVYEQYFGPGTRLTVT.

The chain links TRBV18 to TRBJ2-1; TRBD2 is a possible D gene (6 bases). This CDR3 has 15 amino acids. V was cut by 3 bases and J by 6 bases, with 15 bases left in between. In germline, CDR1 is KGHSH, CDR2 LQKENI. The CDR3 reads CASSPPDGGLNEQFF. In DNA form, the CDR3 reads TGTGCCAGCTCACCGCCAGACGGGGGACTCAATGAGCAGTTCTTC.

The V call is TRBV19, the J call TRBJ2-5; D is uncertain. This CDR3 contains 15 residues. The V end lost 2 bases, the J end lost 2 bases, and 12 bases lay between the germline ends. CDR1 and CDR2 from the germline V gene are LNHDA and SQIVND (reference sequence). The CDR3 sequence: CASSISNRPQETQYF. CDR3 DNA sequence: TGTGCCAGTAGTATAAGTAACCGCCCGCAAGAGACCCAGTACTTC.

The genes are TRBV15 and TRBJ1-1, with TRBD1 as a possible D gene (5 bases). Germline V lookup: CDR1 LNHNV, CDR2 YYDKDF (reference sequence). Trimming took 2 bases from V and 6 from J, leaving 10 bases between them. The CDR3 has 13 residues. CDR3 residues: CATSRIGVAEAFF. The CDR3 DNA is TGTGCCACCAGCAGAATAGGGGTGGCTGAAGCTTTCTTT.

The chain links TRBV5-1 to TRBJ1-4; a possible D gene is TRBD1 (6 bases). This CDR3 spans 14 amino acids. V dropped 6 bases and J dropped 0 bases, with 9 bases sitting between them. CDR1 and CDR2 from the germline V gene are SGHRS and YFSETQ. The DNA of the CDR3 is TGCGCCAGCACTGGGGGGCCAACTAATGAAAAACTGTTTTTT. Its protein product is CASTGGPTNEKLFF. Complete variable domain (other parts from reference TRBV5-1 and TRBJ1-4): KAGVTQTPRYLIKTRGQQVTLSCSPISGHRSVSWYQQTPGQGLQFLFEYFSETQRNKGNFPGRFSGRQFSNSRSEMNVSTLELGDSALYLCASTGGPTNEKLFFGSGTQLSVL.

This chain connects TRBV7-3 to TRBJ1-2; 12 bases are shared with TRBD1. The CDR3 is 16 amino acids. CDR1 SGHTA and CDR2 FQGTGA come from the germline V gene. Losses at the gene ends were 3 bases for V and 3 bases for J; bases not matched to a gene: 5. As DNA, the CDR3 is TGTGCCAGCAGCTTTGGGGGACAGGGGGCTCACTATGGCTACACCTTC. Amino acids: CASSFGGQGAHYGYTF.

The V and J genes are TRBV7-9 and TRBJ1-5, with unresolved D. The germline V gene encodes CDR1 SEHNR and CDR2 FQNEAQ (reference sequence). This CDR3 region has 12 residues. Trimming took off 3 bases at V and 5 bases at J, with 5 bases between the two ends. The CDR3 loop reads CASSFGDQPQHF. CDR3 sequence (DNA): TGTGCCAGCAGCTTTGGGGATCAGCCCCAGCATTTT.

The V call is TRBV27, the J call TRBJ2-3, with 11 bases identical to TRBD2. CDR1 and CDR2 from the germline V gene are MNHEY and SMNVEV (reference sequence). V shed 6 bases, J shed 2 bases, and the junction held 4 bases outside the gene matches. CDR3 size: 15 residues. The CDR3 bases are TGTGCCAGCAGCCTACTAGCGGGGGTCACAGATACGCAGTATTTT. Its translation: CASSLLAGVTDTQYF.

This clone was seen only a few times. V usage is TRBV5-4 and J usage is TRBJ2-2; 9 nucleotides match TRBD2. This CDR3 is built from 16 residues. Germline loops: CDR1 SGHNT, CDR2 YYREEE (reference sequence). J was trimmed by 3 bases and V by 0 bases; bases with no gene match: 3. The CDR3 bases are TGTGCCAGCAGCTTGGGGACTAGCGTTTACACCGGGGAGCTGTTTTTT. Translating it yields CASSLGTSVYTGELFF.

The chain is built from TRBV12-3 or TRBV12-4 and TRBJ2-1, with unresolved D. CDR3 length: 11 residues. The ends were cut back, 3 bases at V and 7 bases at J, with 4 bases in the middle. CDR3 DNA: TGTGCCAGCAGTTTTGGGAATGAGCAGTTCTTC. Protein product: CASSFGNEQFF.

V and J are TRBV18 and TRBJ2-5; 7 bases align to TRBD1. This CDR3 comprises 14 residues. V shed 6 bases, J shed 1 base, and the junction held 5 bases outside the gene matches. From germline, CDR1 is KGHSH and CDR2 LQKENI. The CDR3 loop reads CASSPAGGQETQYF. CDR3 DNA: TGTGCCAGCTCGCCGGCAGGGGGCCAAGAGACCCAGTACTTC.

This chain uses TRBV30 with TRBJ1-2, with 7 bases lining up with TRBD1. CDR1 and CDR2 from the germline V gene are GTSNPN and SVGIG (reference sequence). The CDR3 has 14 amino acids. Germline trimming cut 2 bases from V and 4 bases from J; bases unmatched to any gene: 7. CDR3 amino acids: CAWSTGQSSYGYTF. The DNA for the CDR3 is TGTGCCTGGAGTACGGGACAGTCATCCTATGGCTACACCTTC.

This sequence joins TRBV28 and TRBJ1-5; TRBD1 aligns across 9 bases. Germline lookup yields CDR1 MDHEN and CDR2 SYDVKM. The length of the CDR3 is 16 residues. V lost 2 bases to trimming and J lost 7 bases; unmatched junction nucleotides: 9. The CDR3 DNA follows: TGTGCCAGCAGTTTAGTCGGGACAGGGTGGGGGCAGCCCCAGCATTTT. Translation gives CASSLVGTGWGQPQHF.

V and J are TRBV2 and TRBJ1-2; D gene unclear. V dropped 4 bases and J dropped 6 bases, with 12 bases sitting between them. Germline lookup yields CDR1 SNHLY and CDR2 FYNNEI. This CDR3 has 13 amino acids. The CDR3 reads CASSVGSLDGYTF. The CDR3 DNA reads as TGTGCCAGCAGTGTAGGGTCTCTGGATGGCTACACCTTC.

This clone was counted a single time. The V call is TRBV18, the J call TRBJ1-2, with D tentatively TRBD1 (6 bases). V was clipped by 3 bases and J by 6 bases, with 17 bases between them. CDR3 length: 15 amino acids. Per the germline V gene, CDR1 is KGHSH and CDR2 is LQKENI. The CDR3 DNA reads TGTGCCAGCTCACCCGAACAGGGTTGGAGCGATGGCTACACCTTC. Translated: CASSPEQGWSDGYTF.